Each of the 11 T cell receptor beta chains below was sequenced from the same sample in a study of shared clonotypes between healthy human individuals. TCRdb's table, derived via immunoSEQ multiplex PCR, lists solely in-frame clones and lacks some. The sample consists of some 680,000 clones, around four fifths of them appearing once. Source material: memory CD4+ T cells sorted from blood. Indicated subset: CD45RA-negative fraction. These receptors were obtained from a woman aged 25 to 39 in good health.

The CDR3 DNA is TGTGCCATCAGTTTGAGTCAAGAGACCCAGTACTTC. This translates into CAISLSQETQYF. The chain couples TRBV10-3 to TRBJ2-5; D not resolved. This CDR3 comprises 12 residues. V lost 5 bases and J 2 bases, leaving 6 bases between the germline ends. The germline V gene has CDR1 ENHRY and CDR2 SYGVKD.

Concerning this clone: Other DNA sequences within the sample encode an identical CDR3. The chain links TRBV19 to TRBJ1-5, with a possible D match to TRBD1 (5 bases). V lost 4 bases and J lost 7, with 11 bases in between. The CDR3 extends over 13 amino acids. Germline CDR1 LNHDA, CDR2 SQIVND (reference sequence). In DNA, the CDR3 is TGTGCCAGTAGTACCAGGGTTAGACAGCCCCAGCATTTT. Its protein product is CASSTRVRQPQHF.

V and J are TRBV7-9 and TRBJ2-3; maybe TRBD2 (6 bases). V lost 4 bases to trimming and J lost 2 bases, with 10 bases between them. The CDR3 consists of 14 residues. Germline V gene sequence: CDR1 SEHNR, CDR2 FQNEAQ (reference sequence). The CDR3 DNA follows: TGTGCCAGCAGCTACCGGGACTTCACAGATACGCAGTATTTT. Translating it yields CASSYRDFTDTQYF.

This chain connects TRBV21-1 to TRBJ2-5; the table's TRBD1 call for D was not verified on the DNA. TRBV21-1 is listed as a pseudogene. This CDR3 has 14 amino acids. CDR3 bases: TGTGCCAGCACACCTAGGGGGCGAGGAGAGACCCAGTACTTC. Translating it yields CASTPRGRGETQYF.

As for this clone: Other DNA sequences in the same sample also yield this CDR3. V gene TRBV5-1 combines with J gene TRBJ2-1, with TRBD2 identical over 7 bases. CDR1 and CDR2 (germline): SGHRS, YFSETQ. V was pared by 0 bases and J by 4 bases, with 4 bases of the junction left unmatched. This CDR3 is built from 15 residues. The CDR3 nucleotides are TGCGCCAGCAGCTTGGTCAGCGGGGCGTACAATGAGCAGTTCTTC. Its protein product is CASSLVSGAYNEQFF.

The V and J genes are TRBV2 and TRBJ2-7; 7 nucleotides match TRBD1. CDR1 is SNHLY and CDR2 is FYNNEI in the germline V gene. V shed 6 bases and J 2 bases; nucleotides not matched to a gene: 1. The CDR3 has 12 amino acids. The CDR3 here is CASRGTAYEQYF. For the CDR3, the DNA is TGTGCCAGCAGGGGGACAGCCTACGAGCAGTACTTC.

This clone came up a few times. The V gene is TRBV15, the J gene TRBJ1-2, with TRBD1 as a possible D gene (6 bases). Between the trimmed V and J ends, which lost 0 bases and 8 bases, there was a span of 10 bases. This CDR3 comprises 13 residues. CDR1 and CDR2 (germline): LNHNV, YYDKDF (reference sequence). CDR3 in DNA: TGTGCCACCAGCAGAGAGCGGACAGAAGGCTACACCTTC. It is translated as CATSRERTEGYTF.

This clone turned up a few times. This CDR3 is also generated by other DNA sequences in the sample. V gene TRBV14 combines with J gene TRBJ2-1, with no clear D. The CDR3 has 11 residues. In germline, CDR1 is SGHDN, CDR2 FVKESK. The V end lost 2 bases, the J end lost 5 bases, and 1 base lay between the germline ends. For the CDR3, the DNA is TGTGCCAGCAGCCAAAACAATGAGCAGTTCTTC. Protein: CASSQNNEQFF.

The CDR3 loop reads CASSQGYSNQPQHF. DNA for the CDR3: TGTGCCAGCAGTCAGGGGTATAGCAATCAGCCCCAGCATTTT. The V gene is TRBV28, the J gene TRBJ1-5; the D gene is possibly TRBD1 (6 bases). The V and J ends lost 5 bases and 0 bases respectively, with 8 bases between them. Per germline, CDR1 MDHEN and CDR2 SYDVKM. This CDR3 comprises 14 residues.

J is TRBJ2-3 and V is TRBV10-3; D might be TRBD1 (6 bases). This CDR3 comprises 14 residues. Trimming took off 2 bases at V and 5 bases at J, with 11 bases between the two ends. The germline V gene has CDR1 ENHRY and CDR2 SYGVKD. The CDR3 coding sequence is TGTGCCATCAGTGAGCGGCAGGGGATAGATACGCAGTATTTT. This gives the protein CAISERQGIDTQYF.

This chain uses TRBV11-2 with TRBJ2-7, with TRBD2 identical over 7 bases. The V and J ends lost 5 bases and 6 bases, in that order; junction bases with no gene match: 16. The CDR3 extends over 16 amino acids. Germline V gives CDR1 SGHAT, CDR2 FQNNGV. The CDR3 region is CASSQAGSGPRGEQYF. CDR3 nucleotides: TGTGCCAGCAGCCAGGCCGGTAGCGGGCCCCGAGGCGAGCAGTACTTC.